This T cell receptor beta chain came from a study of early T cells in non-severe SARS-CoV-2 infection (dated by TCRdb to the early 2020s). With regard to the full study: Because TCR sequencing relied on bulk RNA taken from unsorted whole blood, pairing of alpha and beta chains was not possible. What the study reported, not specific to this receptor: VDJdb matching was skewed toward anti-spike CD8 responses and likely underestimated virus-specific expansions by missing private and CD4 specificities.

Turning to this clonotype: This clone's antigen is unknown. No base quality information exists; no much larger clone differs at one position.

Libraries came from 5' RACE. For sequencing, a NextSeq 500 was employed. In the TCR library protocol, unique molecular identifiers were attached to individual cDNA molecules to correct for PCR bias and sequencing error. Both TCR alpha and beta chains were sequenced, and tight co-correlation was observed between alpha and beta sequence abundances in each sample. In the original analysis: Decombinator V4 was used to perform V gene, J gene and CDR3 annotation of TCR sequences. TCRs were defined as expanded if a significant change between any two time points was detected under a Poisson model with p below 0.0001. TCR abundances were normalised to the total number of TCRs sequenced per sample and expressed as counts per million. TRAV1-2 paired with TRAJ12, TRAJ20 or TRAJ33 defined MAIT TCRs, while TRAV10 paired with TRAJ18 defined iNKT TCRs. VDJdb, accessed 1 November 2021, was searched for CMV, EBV and SARS-CoV-2 annotated TCRs, with TCRs annotated for multiple antigens excluded. TCRdb's own reprocessing of the public reads used fastp at Q25 and MiXCR and kept productive beta chains. Each CDR3 protein gets just one entry, which takes the most common genes and DNA from the rows behind it. In this record, the V and J calls reflect TCRdb's handling and not the investigators' own analysis. The sample has roughly 70,000 distinct CDR3 sequences on record, 18% of them singletons. The ten most abundant clones make up roughly 8.2% of the sample.

Taken from cysteine to phenylalanine, the CDR3 has 19 residues. The only DNA kept is the CDR3, 57 bases in frame from the first base. The germline V end is reduced by 4 bases and the J end by 0 bases; junction bases left unmatched: 11. CDR1 and CDR2, per the germline V gene, are SGHRS and YFSETQ. A case-control design nested within a healthcare worker cohort in London, UK, was used, with weekly nasopharyngeal swab PCR tests and blood sampling performed. Between 23 and 31 March 2020, the week of the UK lockdown, healthcare workers were enrolled and then followed up weekly for as long as 16 weeks. The receptor was isolated from an adult who was a healthcare worker with PCR-confirmed SARS-CoV-2 infection or an uninfected control (not recorded which). The chain joins TRBV5-1 to TRBJ2-3; TRBD2 fits 13 bases in the junction. Material: whole blood, obtained at baseline. The encoded CDR3 is CASSAPPGLAGLSTDTQYF. The bases are TGCGCCAGCAGCGCCCCTCCGGGACTAGCGGGGCTCAGCACAGATACGCAGTATTTT.